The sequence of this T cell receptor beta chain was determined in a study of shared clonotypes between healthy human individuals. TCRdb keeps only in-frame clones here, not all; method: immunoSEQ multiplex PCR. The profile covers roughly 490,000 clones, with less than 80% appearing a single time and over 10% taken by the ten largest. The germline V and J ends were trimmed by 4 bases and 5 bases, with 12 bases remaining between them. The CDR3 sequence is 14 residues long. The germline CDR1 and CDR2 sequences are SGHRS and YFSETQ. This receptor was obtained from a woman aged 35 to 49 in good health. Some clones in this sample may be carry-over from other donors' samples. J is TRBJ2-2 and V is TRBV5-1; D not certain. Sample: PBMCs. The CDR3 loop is CASSEDGVTGELFF. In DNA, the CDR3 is TGCGCCAGCAGCGAAGATGGGGTTACCGGGGAGCTGTTTTTT.